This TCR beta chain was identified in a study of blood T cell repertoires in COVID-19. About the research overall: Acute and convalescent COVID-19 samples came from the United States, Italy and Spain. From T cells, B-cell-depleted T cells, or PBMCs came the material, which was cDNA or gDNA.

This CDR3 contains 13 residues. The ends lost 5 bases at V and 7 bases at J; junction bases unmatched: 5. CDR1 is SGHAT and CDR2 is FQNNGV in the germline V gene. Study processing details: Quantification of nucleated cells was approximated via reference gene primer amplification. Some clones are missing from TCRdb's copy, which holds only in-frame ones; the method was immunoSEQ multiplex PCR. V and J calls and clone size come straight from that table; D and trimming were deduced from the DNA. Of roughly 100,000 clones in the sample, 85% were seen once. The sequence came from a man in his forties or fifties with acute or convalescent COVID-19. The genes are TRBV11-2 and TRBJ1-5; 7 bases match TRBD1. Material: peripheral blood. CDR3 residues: CASSTTGVQPQHF. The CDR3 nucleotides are TGTGCCAGCAGCACCACAGGGGTCCAGCCCCAGCATTTT. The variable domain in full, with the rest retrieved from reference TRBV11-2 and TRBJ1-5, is EAGVAQSPRYKIIEKRQSVAFWCNPISGHATLYWYQQILGQGPKLLIQFQNNGVVDDSQLPKDRFSAERLKGVDSTLKIQPAKLEDSAVYLCASSTTGVQPQHFGDGTRLSIL.